This T cell receptor beta chain was sequenced for a study of Ad26.COV2.S vaccination and SARS-CoV-2 variants. Study-wide context: Each vaccinee took Ad26.COV2.S intramuscularly, once or twice 56 days apart.

The V gene's germline CDR1 is SGHTA and CDR2 FQGTGA. V lost 8 bases, J lost 5 bases, and 18 bases lay in between. The CDR3 contains 15 residues. Measured with immunoSEQ multiplex PCR; TCRdb has only the in-frame clones, and not every one. The sample includes about 400,000 clones, about 83% of them seen just once. Described treatment: roughly 19 received Ad26.COV2.S at low or high dose, single or two shots; about five received placebo; per-sample allocation not given. All samples were drawn on day 63, counting from the first vaccine or placebo injection. In Boston, an adult donor aged 18-55 years took part. Wuhan-strain SARS-CoV-2 spike was expressed by the Ad26 vector that made up the vaccine.

Specimen: peripheral blood, collected in a trial of Ad26.COV2.S vaccine versus placebo. This clonotype was sampled from a person aged 18-60 years who received the Ad26.COV2.S COVID-19 vaccine or a placebo. V usage is TRBV7-3 and J usage is TRBJ2-2; D gene unclear. CDR3 in DNA: TGTGCCAGCTACCGCTGTATTGGCCATACCGGGGAGCTGTTTTTT. Protein: CASYRCIGHTGELFF. The complete variable domain, with remaining parts taken from reference TRBV7-3 and TRBJ2-2, reads GAGVSQTPSNKVTEKGKYVELRCDPISGHTALYWYRQSLGQGPEFLIYFQGTGAADDSGLPNDRFFAVRPEGSVSTLKIQRTERGDSAVYLCASYRCIGHTGELFFGEGSRLTVL.